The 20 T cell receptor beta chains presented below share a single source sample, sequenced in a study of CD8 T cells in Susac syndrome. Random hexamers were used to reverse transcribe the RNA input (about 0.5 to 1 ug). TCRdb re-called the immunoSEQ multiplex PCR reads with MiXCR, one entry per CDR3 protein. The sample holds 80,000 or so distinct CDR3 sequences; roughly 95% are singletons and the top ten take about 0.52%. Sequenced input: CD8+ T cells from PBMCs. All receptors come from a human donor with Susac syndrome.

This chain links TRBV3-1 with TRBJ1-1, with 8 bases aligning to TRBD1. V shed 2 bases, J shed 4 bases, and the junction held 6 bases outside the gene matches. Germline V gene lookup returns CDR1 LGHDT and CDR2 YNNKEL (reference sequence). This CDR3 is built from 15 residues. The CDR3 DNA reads TGTGCCAGCAGCCAACCAGACAGGGGCGGCACTGAAGCTTTCTTT. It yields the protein CASSQPDRGGTEAFF.

CDR3 DNA sequence: TGCAGTGCTAGAGATTGGCAGGTTAACTATGGCTACACCTTC. Its protein is CSARDWQVNYGYTF. V is TRBV20-1 and J is TRBJ1-2; no clear D. Trimming stripped 0 bases from V and 1 base from J, with 9 bases between. Germline assignment: CDR1 DFQATT and CDR2 SNEGSKA (reference sequence). This CDR3 has 14 residues.

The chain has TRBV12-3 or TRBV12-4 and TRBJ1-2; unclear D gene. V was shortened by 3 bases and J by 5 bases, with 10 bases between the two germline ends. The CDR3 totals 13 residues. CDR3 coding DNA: TGTGCCAGCAGTTTTCGGGAAAATTATGGCTACACCTTC. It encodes CASSFRENYGYTF.

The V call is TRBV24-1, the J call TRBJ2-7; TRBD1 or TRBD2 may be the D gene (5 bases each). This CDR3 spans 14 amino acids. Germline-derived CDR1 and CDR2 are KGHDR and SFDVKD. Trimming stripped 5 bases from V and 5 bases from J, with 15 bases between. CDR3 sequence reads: CATSGAGTSHEQYF. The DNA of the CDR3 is TGTGCCACCAGTGGCGCCGGGACGTCCCACGAGCAGTACTTC.

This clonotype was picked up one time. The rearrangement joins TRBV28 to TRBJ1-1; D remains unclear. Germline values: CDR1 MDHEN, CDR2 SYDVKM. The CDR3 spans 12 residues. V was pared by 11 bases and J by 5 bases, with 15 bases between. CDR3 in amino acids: CAGQSGMTEAFF. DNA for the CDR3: TGTGCCGGCCAGTCGGGGATGACTGAAGCTTTCTTT. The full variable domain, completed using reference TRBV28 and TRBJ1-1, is DVKVTQSSRYLVKRTGEKVFLECVQDMDHENMFWYRQDPGLGLRLIYFSYDVKMKEKGDIPEGYSVSREKKERFSLILESASTNQTSMYLCAGQSGMTEAFFGQGTRLTVV.

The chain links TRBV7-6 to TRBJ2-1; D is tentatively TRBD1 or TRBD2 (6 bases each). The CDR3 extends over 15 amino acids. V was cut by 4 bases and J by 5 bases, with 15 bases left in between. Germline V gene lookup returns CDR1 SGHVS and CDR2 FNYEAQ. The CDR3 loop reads CASSSRGRGHNEQFF. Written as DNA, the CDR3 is TGTGCCAGCAGCTCCAGGGGCCGGGGGCACAATGAGCAGTTCTTC.

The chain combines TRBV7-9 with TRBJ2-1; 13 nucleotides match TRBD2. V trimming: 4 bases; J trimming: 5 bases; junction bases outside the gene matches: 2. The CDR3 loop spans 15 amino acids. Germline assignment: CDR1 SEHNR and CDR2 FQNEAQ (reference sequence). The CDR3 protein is CASSSTSGGDNEQFF. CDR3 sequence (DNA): TGTGCCAGCAGCTCCACTAGCGGGGGGGACAATGAGCAGTTCTTC.

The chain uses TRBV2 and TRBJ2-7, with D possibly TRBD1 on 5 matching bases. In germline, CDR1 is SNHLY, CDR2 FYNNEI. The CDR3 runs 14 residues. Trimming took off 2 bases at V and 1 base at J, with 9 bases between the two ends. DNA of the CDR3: TGTGCCAGCAGTGAAATTCAGGGTTCCTACGAGCAGTACTTC. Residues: CASSEIQGSYEQYF.

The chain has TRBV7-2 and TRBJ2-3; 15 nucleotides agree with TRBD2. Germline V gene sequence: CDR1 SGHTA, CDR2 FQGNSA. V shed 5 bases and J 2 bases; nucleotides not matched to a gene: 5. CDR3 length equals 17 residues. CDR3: CASSPGLAGGPTDTQYF. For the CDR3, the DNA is TGTGCCAGCAGCCCGGGACTAGCGGGGGGCCCCACAGATACGCAGTATTTT.

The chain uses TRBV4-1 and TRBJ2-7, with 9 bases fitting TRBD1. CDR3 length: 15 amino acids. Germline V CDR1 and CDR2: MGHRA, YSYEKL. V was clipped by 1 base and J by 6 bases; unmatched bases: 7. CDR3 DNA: TGCGCCAGCAGCCAAGCCGGGACAGGGTCTCGCGAGCAGTACTTC. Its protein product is CASSQAGTGSREQYF.

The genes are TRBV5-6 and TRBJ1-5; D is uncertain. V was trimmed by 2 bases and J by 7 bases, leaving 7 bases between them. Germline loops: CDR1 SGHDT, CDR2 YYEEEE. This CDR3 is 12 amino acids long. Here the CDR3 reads CASSFGSQPQHF. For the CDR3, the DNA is TGTGCCAGCAGCTTCGGCAGCCAGCCCCAGCATTTT.

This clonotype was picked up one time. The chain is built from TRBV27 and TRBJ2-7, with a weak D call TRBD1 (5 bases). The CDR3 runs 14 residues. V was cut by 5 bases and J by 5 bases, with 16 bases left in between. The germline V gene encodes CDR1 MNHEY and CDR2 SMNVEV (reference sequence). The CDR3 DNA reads TGTGCCAGCAGTCCATTCGGCAGGGTGGACGAGCAGTACTTC. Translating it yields CASSPFGRVDEQYF.

The CDR3 here is CASSLGPGANVLTF. The CDR3 coding sequence is TGTGCCAGCAGCCTAGGCCCCGGGGCCAACGTCCTGACTTTC. The V and J genes are TRBV9 and TRBJ2-6; D unresolved. The germline gives CDR1 SGDLS, CDR2 YYNGEE. The CDR3 is made up of 14 amino acids. V gave up 4 bases and J gave up 4 bases, with 9 bases separating them.

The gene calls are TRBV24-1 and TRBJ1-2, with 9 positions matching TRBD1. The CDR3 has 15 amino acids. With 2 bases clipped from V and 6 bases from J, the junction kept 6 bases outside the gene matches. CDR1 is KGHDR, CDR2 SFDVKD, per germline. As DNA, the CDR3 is TGTGCCACCAGTGATTCGGGGGACAGGGTCCATGGCTACACCTTC. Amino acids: CATSDSGDRVHGYTF.

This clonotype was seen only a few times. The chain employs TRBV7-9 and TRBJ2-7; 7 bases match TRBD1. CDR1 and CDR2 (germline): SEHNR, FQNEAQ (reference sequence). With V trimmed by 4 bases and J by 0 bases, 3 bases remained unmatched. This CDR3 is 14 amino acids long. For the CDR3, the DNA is TGTGCCAGCAGCTCTCGGGACAGCTCCTACGAGCAGTACTTC. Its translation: CASSSRDSSYEQYF.

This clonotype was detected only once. The CDR3 loop reads CSAPGGEQFF. The CDR3 nucleotides read TGCAGTGCTCCGGGGGGCGAGCAGTTCTTC. The chain has TRBV20-1 and TRBJ2-1; TRBD2 might be the D (7 bases). Germline V gene lookup returns CDR1 DFQATT and CDR2 SNEGSKA (reference sequence). V gave up 5 bases and J gave up 10 bases, with 9 bases separating them. This CDR3 has 10 residues.

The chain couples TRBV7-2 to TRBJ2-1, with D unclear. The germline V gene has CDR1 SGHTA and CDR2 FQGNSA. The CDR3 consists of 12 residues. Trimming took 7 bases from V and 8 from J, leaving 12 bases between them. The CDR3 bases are TGTGCCAGCACTCCCGATGTCTATGAGCAGTTCTTC. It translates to CASTPDVYEQFF.

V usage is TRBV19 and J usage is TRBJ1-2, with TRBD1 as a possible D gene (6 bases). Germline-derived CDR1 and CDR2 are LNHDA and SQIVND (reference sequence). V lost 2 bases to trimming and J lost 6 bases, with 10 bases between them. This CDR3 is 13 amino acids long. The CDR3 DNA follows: TGTGCCAGTAGTATACCAGGGGCGGATGGCTACACCTTC. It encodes CASSIPGADGYTF.

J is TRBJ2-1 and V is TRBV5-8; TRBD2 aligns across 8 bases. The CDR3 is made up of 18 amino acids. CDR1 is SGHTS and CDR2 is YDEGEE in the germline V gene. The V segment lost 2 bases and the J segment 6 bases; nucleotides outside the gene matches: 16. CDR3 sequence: CASSLSLAGLQNFNEQFF. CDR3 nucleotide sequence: TGTGCCAGCAGCTTAAGTCTAGCGGGCCTTCAGAACTTCAATGAGCAGTTCTTC.

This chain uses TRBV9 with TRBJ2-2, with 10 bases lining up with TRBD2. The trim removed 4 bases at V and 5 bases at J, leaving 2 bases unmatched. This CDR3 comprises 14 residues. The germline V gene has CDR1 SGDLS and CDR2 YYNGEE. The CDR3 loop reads CASSPAGGTGELFF. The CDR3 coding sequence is TGTGCCAGCAGCCCAGCGGGGGGGACCGGGGAGCTGTTTTTT. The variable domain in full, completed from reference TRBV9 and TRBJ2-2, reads DSGVTQTPKHLITATGQRVTLRCSPRSGDLSVYWYQQSLDQGLQFLIQYYNGEERAKGNILERFSAQQFPDLHSELNLSSLELGDSALYFCASSPAGGTGELFFGEGSRLTVL.